These 10 T cell receptor beta chains originate from one sample sequenced in a study of PD-1 blockade in classical Hodgkin lymphoma. TCRdb's table, derived via immunoSEQ multiplex PCR, lists solely in-frame clones and lacks some. The sample comprises approximately 20,000 clones, over 65% of which are singletons, and just over 2.5% rests with the top ten. Noted time point: cycle 4 day 1 (C4D1), after more than five weeks of nivolumab. Brentuximab vedotin exposure varied among the patients, all of whom had relapsed after autologous stem cell transplantation. Magnetic depletion of unwanted cells isolated CD4+ T cells from thawed PBMCs. Sequencing was performed on CD4+ T cells from blood, taken before the fourth cycle of nivolumab. The receptors originated from a human donor with classical Hodgkin lymphoma.

The count of this clone is one. The chain links TRBV10-3 to TRBJ2-5, with D uncertain. With 0 bases removed from V and 5 bases from J, the gap between germline ends came to 4 bases. The V gene's germline CDR1 is ENHRY and CDR2 SYGVKD. There are 12 residues in the CDR3. The CDR3, as DNA: TGTGCCATCAGTGAGTCGGGGGAGACCCAGTACTTC. Translated: CAISESGETQYF.

This CDR3 reads CASRGGGYEQYF. CDR3 bases: TGCGCCAGCAGAGGGGGCGGGTACGAGCAGTACTTC. The chain employs TRBV5-1 and TRBJ2-5; TRBD1 matches at 7 bases. The tail of the sequence fits TRBJ2-7 better, so the J call may be wrong. Germline V gene lookup returns CDR1 SGHRS and CDR2 YFSETQ. The CDR3 has 12 residues.

This chain connects TRBV28 to TRBJ1-4; 9 bases agree with TRBD1. Germline-derived CDR1 and CDR2 are MDHEN and SYDVKM. Losses at the gene ends were 6 bases for V and 5 bases for J; bases not matched to a gene: 4. The CDR3 has 14 residues. In DNA form, the CDR3 reads TGTGCCAGCAGCCCAACAGGGGGCAATGAAAAACTGTTTTTT. This codes for CASSPTGGNEKLFF.

This clone occurred once. The chain has TRBV19 and TRBJ2-2, with 11 bases that match TRBD1. Germline loops: CDR1 LNHDA, CDR2 SQIVND (reference sequence). The CDR3 sequence is 16 residues long. V lost 5 bases to trimming and J lost 2 bases; unmatched junction nucleotides: 4. CDR3 DNA: TGTGCCAGTAGTCCCGGGACAGGGGGAAACACCGGGGAGCTGTTTTTT. Translation: CASSPGTGGNTGELFF.

The sample holds one count of this clone. This chain joins TRBV27 and TRBJ2-7; 13 positions agree with TRBD2. The ends lost 5 bases at V and 6 bases at J; junction bases unmatched: 10. The V gene's germline CDR1 is MNHEY and CDR2 SMNVEV (reference sequence). This CDR3 region has 16 residues. The CDR3 sequence: CASSRMGLAGFSEQYF. CDR3 nucleotides: TGTGCCAGCAGTAGGATGGGACTAGCGGGATTCTCCGAGCAGTACTTC.

This clone was counted between two and nine times. CDR3 amino acids: CASSQASGSFYEQYF. In DNA, the CDR3 is TGTGCCAGCAGCCAAGCTAGCGGGAGTTTCTACGAGCAGTACTTC. The chain couples TRBV6-1 to TRBJ2-7; TRBD2 matches at 10 bases. Trimming removed 6 bases from V and 3 bases from J; junction bases left unmatched: 8. The CDR3 extends over 15 amino acids. Germline loops: CDR1 MNHNS, CDR2 SASEGT.

The chain couples TRBV11-2 to TRBJ2-1; no clear D gene. The CDR3 is 17 residues long. The germline V gene encodes CDR1 SGHAT and CDR2 FQNNGV. The V end was cut by 2 bases, the J end by 0 bases, with 14 bases between. The CDR3 is CASSLSPGTSSYNEQFF. CDR3 in DNA: TGTGCCAGCAGCTTAAGTCCCGGCACGAGCTCCTACAATGAGCAGTTCTTC.

There are a few counts of this clone. V gene TRBV6-1 combines with J gene TRBJ1-2; 7 positions match TRBD1. V lost 3 bases and J lost 7; bases outside the gene matches: 2. The CDR3 extends over 12 amino acids. Germline assignment: CDR1 MNHNS and CDR2 SASEGT. CDR3 bases: TGTGCCAGCAGTGACGACAGGGTTGGCTACACCTTC. This gives the protein CASSDDRVGYTF.

The chain employs TRBV5-5 and TRBJ2-7, with a possible D match to TRBD1 (6 bases). Trimming stripped 1 base from V and 6 bases from J, with 14 bases between. CDR3 length: 14 amino acids. The V gene's germline CDR1 is SGHKS and CDR2 YYEKEE (reference sequence). DNA of the CDR3: TGTGCCAGCAGCTTGTTACAGGGAACGGGCGAGCAGTACTTC. Amino acid sequence: CASSLLQGTGEQYF.

This rearrangement joins TRBV25-1 to TRBJ1-4; TRBD1 might be the D (5 bases). Germline CDR1 is MGHDK and CDR2 is SYGVNS. V was pared by 5 bases and J by 6 bases, with 16 bases between. The CDR3 totals 15 residues. CDR3 nucleotide sequence: TGTGCCAGCAGTAAAGCCGGGACGCCGTATGAAAAACTGTTTTTT. Translating it yields CASSKAGTPYEKLFF.